This entry concerns a single T cell receptor beta chain. Its target is not known. These data belong to a study of shared clonotypes between healthy human individuals. Study results and caveats: Among donors, the sharing of clonotypes was expected to be influenced by sequencing depth.

Assay used: immunoSEQ multiplex PCR; TCRdb lists only in-frame clones, some missing. The sample lists fewer than 650,000 clones; about 82% were seen once. Germline-derived CDR1 and CDR2 are MNHEY and SVGAGI. The CDR3 is made up of 13 amino acids. V was shortened by 4 bases and J by 5 bases, with 9 bases between the two germline ends. The sequence was obtained from a woman aged 40 to 49 in good health. Some clones in this sample may be carry-over from other donors' samples. The sample consisted of PBMCs. The gene calls are TRBV6-5 and TRBJ2-1; D possibly corresponds to TRBD1 (6 bases). CDR3 region: CASSFNRDNEQFF. The CDR3 DNA sequence: TGTGCCAGCAGTTTCAACAGGGACAATGAGCAGTTCTTC.